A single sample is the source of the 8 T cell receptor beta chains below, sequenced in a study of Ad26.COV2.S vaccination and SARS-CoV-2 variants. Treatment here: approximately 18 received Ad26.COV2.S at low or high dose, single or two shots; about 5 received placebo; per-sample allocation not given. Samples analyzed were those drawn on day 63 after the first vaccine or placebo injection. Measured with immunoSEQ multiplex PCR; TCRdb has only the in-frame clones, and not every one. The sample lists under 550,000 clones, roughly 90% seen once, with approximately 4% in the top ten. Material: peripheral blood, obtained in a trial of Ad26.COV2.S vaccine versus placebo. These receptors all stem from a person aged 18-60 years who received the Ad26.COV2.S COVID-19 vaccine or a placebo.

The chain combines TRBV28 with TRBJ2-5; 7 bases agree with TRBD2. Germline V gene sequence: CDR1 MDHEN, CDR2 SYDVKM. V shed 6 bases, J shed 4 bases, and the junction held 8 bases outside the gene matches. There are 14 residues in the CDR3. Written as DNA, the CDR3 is TGTGCCAGCAGCCTATGGGGGGGTCGAGAGACCCAGTACTTC. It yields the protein CASSLWGGRETQYF.

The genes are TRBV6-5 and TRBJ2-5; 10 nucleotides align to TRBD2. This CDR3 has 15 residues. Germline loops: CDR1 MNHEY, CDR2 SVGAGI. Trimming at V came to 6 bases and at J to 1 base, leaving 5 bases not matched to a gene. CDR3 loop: CASRRSGGPQETQYF. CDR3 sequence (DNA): TGTGCCAGCAGACGTAGCGGGGGGCCCCAAGAGACCCAGTACTTC.

The CDR3 sequence: CASSPNGDTEAFF. The CDR3, as DNA: TGCGCCAGCAGTCCGAACGGCGACACTGAAGCTTTCTTT. The chain combines TRBV5-1 with TRBJ1-1; D remains unclear. This CDR3 comprises 13 residues. With 5 bases removed from V and 3 bases from J, the gap between germline ends came to 11 bases. Germline V gene data show CDR1 as SGHRS and CDR2 as YFSETQ.

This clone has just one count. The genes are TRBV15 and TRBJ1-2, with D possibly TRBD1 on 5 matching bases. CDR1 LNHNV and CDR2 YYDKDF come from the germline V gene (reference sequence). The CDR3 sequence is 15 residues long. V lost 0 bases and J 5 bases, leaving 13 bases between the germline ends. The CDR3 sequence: CATSRERAGVYGYTF. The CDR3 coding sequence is TGTGCCACCAGCAGAGAACGCGCGGGGGTTTATGGCTACACCTTC.

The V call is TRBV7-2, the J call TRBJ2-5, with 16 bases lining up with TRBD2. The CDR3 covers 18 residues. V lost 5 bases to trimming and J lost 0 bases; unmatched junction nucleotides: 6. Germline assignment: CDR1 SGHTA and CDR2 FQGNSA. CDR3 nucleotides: TGTGCCAGCAGCCTAAGGGGACTAGCGGGGGGGTACCAAGAGACCCAGTACTTC. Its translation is CASSLRGLAGGYQETQYF. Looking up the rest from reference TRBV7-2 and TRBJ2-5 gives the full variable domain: GAGVSQSPSNKVTEKGKDVELRCDPISGHTALYWYRQSLGQGLEFLIYFQGNSAPDKSGLPSDRFSAERTGGSVSTLTIQRTQQEDSAVYLCASSLRGLAGGYQETQYFGPGTRLLVL.

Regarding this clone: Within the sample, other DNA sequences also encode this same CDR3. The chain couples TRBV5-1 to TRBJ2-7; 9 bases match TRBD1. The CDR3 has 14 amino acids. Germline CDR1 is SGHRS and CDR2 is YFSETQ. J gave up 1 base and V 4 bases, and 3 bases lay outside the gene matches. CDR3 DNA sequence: TGCGCCAGCAGCCCGACAGGGGGGTCCTACGAGCAGTACTTC. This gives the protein CASSPTGGSYEQYF.

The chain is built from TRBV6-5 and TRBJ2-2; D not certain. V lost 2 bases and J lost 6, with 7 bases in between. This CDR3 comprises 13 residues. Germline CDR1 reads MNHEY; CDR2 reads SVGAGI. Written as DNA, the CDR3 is TGTGCCAGCAGTTACAGACCGCCCGGGGAGCTGTTTTTT. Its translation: CASSYRPPGELFF.

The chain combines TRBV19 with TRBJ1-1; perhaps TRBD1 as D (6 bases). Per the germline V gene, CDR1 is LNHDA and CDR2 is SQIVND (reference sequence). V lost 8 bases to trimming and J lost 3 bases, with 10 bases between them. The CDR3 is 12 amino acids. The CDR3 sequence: CASYRADTEAFF. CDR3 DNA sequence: TGTGCCAGTTACAGGGCAGACACTGAAGCTTTCTTT.